This T cell receptor beta chain emerged from a study of shared clonotypes between healthy human individuals. DNA at 150 to 200 ng, about 30,000 T cell genomes, went into sorted-subset replicate PCRs. Using immunoSEQ multiplex PCR, the repertoire was profiled, and TCRdb retains in-frame clones only, with some absent. The sample includes about 1,500,000 clones, about 96% of them seen just once. This clone appeared a single time. J was trimmed by 3 bases and V by 8 bases; bases with no gene match: 4. CDR3 length equals 13 residues. Germline V gene data show CDR1 as SNHLY and CDR2 as FYNNEI. The clonotype was recovered from a man younger than 40 in good health. The sequenced sample was naive CD4+ T cells sorted from blood. Subset meaning: CD45RA+ positively selected. The chain recombines TRBV2 with TRBJ2-3, with TRBD2 identical over 8 bases. In DNA form, the CDR3 reads TGTGCCAGCGCCGGGACTAGTACAGATACGCAGTATTTT. Protein product: CASAGTSTDTQYF.